This T cell receptor beta chain was identified in a study of blood T cell dynamics during melanoma immunotherapy. Study-wide points: Clones driving repertoire changes may be melanoma-specific or general immune activation.

DNA loading was fixed at 350 to 450 ng for all bulk PBMC samples. Repertoires were generated with immunoSEQ multiplex PCR, while TCRdb's copy carries only in-frame clones and drops some. The repertoire has more than 10,000 clones, roughly 83% of them found once; the top ten carry roughly 9%. The CDR3 totals 14 residues. From germline, CDR1 is MNHEY and CDR2 SVGAGI. V was clipped by 2 bases and J by 7 bases, with 12 bases between them. This sample's time point: pre-treatment baseline. With regard to this clone: What it recognizes is unknown.

The clonotype originates from a human donor with melanoma. The chain is built from TRBV6-5 and TRBJ1-5, with a tentative D call TRBD1 (5 bases). Sample: blood, taken from a patient treated with checkpoint blockade. The CDR3 loop reads CASSYGQGIQPQHF. The CDR3 DNA reads as TGTGCCAGCAGTTACGGGCAGGGTATACAGCCCCAGCATTTT.